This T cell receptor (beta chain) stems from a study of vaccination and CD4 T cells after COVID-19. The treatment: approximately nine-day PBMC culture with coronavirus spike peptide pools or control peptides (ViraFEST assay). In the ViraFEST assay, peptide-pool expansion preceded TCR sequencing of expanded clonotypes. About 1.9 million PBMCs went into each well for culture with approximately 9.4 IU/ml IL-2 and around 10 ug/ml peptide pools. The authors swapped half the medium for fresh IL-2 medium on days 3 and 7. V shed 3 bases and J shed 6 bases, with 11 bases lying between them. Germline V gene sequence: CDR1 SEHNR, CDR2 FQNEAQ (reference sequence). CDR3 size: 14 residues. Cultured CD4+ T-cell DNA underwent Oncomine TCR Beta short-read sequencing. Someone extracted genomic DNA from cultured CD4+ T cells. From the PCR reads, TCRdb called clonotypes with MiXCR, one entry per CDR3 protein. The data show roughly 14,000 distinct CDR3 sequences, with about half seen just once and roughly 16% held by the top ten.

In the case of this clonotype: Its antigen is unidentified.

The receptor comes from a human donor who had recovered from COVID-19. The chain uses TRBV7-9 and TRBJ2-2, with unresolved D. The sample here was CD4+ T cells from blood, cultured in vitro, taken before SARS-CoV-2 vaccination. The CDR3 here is CASSFSDTAGELFF. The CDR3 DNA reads TGTGCCAGCAGCTTTAGTGATACCGCCGGGGAGCTGTTTTTT.